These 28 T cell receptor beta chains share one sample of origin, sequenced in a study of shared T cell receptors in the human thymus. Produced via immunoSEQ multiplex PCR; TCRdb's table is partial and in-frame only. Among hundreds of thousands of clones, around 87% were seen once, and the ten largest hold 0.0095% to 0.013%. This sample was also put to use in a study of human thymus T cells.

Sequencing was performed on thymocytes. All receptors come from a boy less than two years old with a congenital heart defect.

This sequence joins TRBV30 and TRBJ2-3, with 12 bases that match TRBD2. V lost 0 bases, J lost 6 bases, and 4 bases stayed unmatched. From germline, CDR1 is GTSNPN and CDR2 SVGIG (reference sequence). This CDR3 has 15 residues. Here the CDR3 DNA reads TGTGCCTGGAGTGTAGCTAGCGGGAGGGCCGATACGCAGTATTTT. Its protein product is CAWSVASGRADTQYF.

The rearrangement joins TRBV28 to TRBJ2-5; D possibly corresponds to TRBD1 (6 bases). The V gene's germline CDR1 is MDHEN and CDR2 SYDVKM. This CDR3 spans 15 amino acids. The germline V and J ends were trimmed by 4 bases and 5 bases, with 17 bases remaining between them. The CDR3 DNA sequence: TGTGCCAGCAGTTCGTCAACAGGGATAGGGGAGACCCAGTACTTC. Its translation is CASSSSTGIGETQYF.

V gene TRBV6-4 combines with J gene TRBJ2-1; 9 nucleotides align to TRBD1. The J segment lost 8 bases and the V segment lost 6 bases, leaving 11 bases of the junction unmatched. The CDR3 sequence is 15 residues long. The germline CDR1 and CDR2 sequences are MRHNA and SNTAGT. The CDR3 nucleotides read TGTGCCAGCAGGACCGCCGGGACAGGGTGCCATGAGCAGTTCTTC. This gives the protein CASRTAGTGCHEQFF.

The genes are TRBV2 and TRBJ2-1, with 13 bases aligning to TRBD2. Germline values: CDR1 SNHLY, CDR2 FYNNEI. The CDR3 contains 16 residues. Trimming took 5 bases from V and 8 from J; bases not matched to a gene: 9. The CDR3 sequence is CASSTTSGRARDEQFF. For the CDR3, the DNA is TGTGCCAGCAGTACTACTAGCGGGAGGGCTCGGGATGAGCAGTTCTTC.

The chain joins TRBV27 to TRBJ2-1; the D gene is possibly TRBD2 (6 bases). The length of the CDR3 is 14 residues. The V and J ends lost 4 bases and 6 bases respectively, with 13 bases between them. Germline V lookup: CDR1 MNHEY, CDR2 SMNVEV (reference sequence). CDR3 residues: CASSSPRERNEQFF. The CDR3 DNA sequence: TGTGCCAGCAGTTCCCCCCGGGAGCGCAATGAGCAGTTCTTC.

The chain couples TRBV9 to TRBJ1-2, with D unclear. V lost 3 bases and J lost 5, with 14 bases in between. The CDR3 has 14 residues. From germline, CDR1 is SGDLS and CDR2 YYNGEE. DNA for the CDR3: TGTGCCAGCAGCGGGGCTGGGTTTAGATATGGCTACACCTTC. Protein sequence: CASSGAGFRYGYTF.

The CDR3 loop is CASSIRLAGPYEQYF. The CDR3 nucleotides are TGTGCCAGCAGCATAAGACTAGCGGGACCCTACGAGCAGTACTTC. The chain joins TRBV21-1 to TRBJ2-7; the D call of TRBD2 is as the table states it, not checked on the DNA. TRBV21-1 is listed as a pseudogene. This CDR3 comprises 15 residues.

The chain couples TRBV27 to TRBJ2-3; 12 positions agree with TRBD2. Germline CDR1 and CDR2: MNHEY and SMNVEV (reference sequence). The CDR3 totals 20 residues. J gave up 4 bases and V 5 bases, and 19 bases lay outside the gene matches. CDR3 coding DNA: TGTGCCAGCAGTGACCCGGGGGCCCGGCTAGCGGGAGGGCCCGCAGATACGCAGTATTTT. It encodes CASSDPGARLAGGPADTQYF.

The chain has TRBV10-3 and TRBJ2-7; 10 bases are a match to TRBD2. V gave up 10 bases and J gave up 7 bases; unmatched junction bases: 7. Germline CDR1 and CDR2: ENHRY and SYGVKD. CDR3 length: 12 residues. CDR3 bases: TGTGCCACCGAGCGGGAGGGCCGTGAGCAGTACTTC. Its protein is CATEREGREQYF.

CDR3 sequence (DNA): TGCGCCAGCAGTCAATCTAGATTGCGGCCCCTAGCTAACTATGGCTACACCTTC. It is translated as CASSQSRLRPLANYGYTF. The gene calls are TRBV23-1 and TRBJ1-2; D not resolved. TRBV23-1 is known as an ORF, though its function is uncertain. With 0 bases removed from V and 0 bases from J, the gap between germline ends came to 17 bases. The CDR3 is 18 amino acids.

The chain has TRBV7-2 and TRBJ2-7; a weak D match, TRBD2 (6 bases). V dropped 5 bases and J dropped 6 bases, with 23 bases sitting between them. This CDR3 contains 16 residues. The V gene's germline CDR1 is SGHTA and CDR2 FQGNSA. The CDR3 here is CASSPVDGGRSCEQYF. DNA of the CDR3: TGTGCCAGCAGCCCGGTTGATGGTGGGAGGAGCTGCGAGCAGTACTTC.

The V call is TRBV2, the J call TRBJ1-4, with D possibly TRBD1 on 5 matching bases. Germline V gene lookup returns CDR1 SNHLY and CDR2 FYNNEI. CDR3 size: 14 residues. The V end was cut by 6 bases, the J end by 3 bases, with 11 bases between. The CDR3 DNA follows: TGTGCCAGCAGCTCGTGGGACTCTAATGAAAAACTGTTTTTT. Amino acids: CASSSWDSNEKLFF.

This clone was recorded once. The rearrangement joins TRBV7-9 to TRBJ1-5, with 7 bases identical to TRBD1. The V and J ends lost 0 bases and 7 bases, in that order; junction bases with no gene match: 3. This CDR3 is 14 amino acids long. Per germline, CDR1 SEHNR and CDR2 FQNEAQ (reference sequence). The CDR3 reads CASSLAGGGQPQHF. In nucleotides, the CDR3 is TGTGCCAGCAGCTTAGCAGGGGGCGGGCAGCCCCAGCATTTT.

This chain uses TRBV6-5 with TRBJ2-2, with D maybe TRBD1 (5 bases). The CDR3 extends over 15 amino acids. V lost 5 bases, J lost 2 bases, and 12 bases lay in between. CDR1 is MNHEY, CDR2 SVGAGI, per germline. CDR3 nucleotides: TGTGCCAGCAGTCCAAGACAGTTCAACACCGGGGAGCTGTTTTTT. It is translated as CASSPRQFNTGELFF.

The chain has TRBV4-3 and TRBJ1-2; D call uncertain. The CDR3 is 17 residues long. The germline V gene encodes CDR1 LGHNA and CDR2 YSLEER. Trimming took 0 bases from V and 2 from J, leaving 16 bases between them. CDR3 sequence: CASSQDRGIYPNYGYTF. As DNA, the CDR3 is TGCGCCAGCAGCCAAGATCGAGGGATCTACCCCAACTATGGCTACACCTTC.

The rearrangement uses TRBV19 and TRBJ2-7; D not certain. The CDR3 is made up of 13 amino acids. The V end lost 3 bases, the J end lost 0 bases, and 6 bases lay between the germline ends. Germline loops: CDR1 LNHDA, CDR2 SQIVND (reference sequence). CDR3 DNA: TGTGCCAGTAGTATGACACCCTCCTACGAGCAGTACTTC. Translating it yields CASSMTPSYEQYF.

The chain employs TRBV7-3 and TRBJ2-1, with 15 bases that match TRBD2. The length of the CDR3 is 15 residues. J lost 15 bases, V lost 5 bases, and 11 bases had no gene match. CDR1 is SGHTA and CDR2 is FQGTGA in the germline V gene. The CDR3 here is CASSATGLAGGPRFF. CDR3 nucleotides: TGTGCCAGCAGCGCCACCGGACTAGCGGGAGGGCCTCGGTTCTTC.

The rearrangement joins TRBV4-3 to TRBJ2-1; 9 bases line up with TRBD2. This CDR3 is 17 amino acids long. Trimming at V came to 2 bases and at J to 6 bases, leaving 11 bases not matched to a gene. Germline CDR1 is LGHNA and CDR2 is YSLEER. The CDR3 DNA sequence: TGCGCCAGCAGCCAACACAAAGGCGGGAGGGCCCCCAATGAGCAGTTCTTC. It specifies CASSQHKGGRAPNEQFF.

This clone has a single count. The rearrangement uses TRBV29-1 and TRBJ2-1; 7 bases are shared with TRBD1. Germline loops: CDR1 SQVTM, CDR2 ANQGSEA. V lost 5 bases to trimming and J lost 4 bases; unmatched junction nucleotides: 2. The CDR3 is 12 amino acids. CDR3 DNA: TGCAGCGTTAGGGGGCCGTACAATGAGCAGTTCTTC. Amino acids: CSVRGPYNEQFF.

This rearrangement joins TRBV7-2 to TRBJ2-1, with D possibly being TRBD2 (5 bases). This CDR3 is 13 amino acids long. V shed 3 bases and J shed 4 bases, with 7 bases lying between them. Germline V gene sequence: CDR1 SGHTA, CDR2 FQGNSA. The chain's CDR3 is CASSLTTYNEQFF. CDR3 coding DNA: TGTGCCAGCAGCTTGACTACATACAATGAGCAGTTCTTC.

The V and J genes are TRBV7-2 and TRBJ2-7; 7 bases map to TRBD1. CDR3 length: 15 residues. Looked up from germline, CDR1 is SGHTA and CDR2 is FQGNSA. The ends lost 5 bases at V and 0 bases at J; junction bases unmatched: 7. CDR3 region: CASSKWTGSSYEQYF. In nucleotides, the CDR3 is TGTGCCAGCAGCAAATGGACAGGTAGCTCCTACGAGCAGTACTTC. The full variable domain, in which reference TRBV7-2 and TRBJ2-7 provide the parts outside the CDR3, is GAGVSQSPSNKVTEKGKDVELRCDPISGHTALYWYRQSLGQGLEFLIYFQGNSAPDKSGLPSDRFSAERTGGSVSTLTIQRTQQEDSAVYLCASSKWTGSSYEQYFGPGTRLTVT.

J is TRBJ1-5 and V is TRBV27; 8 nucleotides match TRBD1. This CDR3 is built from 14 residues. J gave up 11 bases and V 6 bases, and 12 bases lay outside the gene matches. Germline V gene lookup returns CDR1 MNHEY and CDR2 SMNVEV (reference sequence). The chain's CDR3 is CASRPGTGIRAQHF. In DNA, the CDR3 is TGTGCCAGCAGACCCGGGACAGGTATTAGGGCCCAGCATTTT.

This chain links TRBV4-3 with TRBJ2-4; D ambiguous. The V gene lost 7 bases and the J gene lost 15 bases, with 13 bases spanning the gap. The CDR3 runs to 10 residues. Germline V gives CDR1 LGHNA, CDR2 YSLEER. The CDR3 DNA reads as TGCGCCAGCACGATCTATCCCCCGTACTTC. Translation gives CASTIYPPYF.

The CDR3 DNA sequence: TGTGTCACCCCAGCGGGCCCGGGACTAGCGGGAGGGACCGGGGAGCTGTTTTTT. This encodes CVTPAGPGLAGGTGELFF. The chain employs TRBV7-9 and TRBJ2-2; TRBD2 matches 16 bases. Germline CDR1 is SEHNR and CDR2 is FQNEAQ (reference sequence). CDR3 length: 18 residues. The full variable domain, completed using reference TRBV7-9 and TRBJ2-2, is DTGVSQNPRHKITKRGQNVTFRCDPISEHNRLYWYRQTLGQGPEFLTYFQNEAQLEKSRLLSDRFSAERPKGSFSTLEIQRTEQGDSAMYLCVTPAGPGLAGGTGELFFGEGSRLTVL.

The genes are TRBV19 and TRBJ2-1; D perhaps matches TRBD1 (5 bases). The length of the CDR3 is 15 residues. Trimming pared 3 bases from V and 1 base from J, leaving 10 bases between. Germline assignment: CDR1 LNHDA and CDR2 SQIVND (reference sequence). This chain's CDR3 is CASSIIQGSYNEQFF. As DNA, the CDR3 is TGTGCCAGTAGTATTATCCAGGGATCCTACAATGAGCAGTTCTTC.

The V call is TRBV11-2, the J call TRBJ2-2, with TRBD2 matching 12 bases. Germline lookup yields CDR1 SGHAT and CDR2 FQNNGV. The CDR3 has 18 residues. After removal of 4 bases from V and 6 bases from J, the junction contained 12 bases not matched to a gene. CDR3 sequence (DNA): TGTGCCAGCAGCTATGGTCCTAGCGGGAGGGGGAATTCCGGGGAGCTGTTTTTT. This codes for CASSYGPSGRGNSGELFF.

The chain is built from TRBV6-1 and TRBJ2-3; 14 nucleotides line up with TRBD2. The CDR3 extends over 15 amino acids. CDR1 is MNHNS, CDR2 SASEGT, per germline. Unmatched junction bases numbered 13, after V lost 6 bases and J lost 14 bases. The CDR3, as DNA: TGTGCCAGCAGCCCCACCGGGACTAGCGGGAGACCGGGGTATTTT. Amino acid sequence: CASSPTGTSGRPGYF.

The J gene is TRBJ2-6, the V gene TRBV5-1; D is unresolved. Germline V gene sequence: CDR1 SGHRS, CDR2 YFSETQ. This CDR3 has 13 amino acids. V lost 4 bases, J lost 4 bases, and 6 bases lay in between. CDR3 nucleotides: TGCGCCAGCAGCGCGTCCGGGGCCAACGTCCTGACTTTC. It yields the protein CASSASGANVLTF.